This T cell receptor beta chain is drawn from a study of blood T cells in healthy people across ages. About the research overall: Using template switching, researchers captured about one barcoded beta molecule for each two T cells.

PCR was performed a second time for about 7 to 12 cycles using a sample-barcoded 5' primer and a J-beta primer mix. TCRdb re-derived calls from the 5' RACE reads in MiXCR, one entry per CDR3 protein. The top ten clones hold approximately 2.1% of a sample with over 1.5 million distinct CDR3 sequences, around 48% of them seen once. Remarks on this clonotype: Its antigen is not identified.

Study observations and caveats: Versus aged donors, long-lived donors had higher diversity and more naive CD4+ cells.

Donors ranged from 6 to 90 years old and were healthy Caucasians in Russia. Peripheral blood was drawn, approximately 9.5 milliliters per donor. Sequenced material: blood. This sequence was found in a woman in her thirties or forties in good health.

CDR3 sequence (DNA): TGTGCCAGCAGTCCAGACAGGGACGTGGTATACAATGAGCAGTTCTTC. Its protein is CASSPDRDVVYNEQFF. The chain is built from TRBV28 and TRBJ2-1, with 7 bases matching TRBD1. The trim removed 5 bases at V and 4 bases at J, leaving 11 bases unmatched. Germline-derived CDR1 and CDR2 are MDHEN and SYDVKM. The CDR3 totals 16 residues.